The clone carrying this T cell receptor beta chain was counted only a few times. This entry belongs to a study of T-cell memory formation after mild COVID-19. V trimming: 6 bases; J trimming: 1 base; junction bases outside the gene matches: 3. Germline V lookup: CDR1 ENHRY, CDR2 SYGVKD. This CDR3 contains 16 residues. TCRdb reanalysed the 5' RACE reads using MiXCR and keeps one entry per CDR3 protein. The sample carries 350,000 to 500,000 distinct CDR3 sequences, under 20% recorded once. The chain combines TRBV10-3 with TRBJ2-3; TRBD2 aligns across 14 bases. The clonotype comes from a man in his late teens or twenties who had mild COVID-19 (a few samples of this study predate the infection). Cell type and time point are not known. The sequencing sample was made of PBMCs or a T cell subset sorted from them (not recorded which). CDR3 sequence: CAISPTSGGGTDTQYF. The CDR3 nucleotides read TGTGCCATCAGCCCGACTAGCGGGGGGGGCACAGATACGCAGTATTTT.